Given below is one T cell receptor beta chain in context. Authors' data handling: Estimation of nucleated cell counts relied on the amplification of reference gene primers. The protocol was immunoSEQ multiplex PCR, while the TCRdb copy is restricted to in-frame clones and leaves out a portion. The V and J calls and clone size are taken from that table; D and trimming were inferred from the DNA. The sample lists about 91,000 clones, 76% occurring once. The V and J ends lost 5 bases and 7 bases, in that order; junction bases with no gene match: 12. Germline assignment: CDR1 SQVTM and CDR2 ANQGSEA. The length of the CDR3 is 14 residues. The data derive from a study of blood T cell repertoires in COVID-19.

This TCR derives from a man in his sixties or seventies with acute or convalescent COVID-19. The chain links TRBV29-1 to TRBJ2-3; 7 bases match TRBD1. The source material was peripheral blood. CDR3 region: CSVKKGTQGYTQYF. For the CDR3, the DNA is TGCAGCGTTAAGAAAGGGACACAGGGGTATACGCAGTATTTT.